This record looks at one T cell receptor (beta chain) sequence and its context. The antigen remains unidentified. Exclusion applied to any patient with a history of multiple malignancies. This table comes from immunoSEQ multiplex PCR, and its TCRdb copy is limited to in-frame clones, with some not included. In the table there are around 4,700 clones, about 88% of which are singletons. This entry comes from a study of T cells in lung cancer brain metastases. Germline trimming cut 0 bases from V and 2 bases from J; bases unmatched to any gene: 10. CDR3 length equals 18 residues. CDR1 is SGHRS and CDR2 is YFSETQ in the germline V gene. Study results and limitations: Fragmented FFPE DNA may have left the infiltrating repertoire incompletely captured. Most clones were lesion-specific, with limited overlap between paired lesions (Morisita approximately 0.24).

J is TRBJ2-7 and V is TRBV5-1; 11 positions match TRBD2. The sequence derives from a woman in her fifties or sixties with non-small cell lung cancer. The source material was tumor tissue from the primary lung tumor. The CDR3 DNA sequence: TGCGCCAGCAGCTTGGCAAGTGTGACTAGCGGGAAGCCCTACGAGCAGTACTTC. Its translation is CASSLASVTSGKPYEQYF.